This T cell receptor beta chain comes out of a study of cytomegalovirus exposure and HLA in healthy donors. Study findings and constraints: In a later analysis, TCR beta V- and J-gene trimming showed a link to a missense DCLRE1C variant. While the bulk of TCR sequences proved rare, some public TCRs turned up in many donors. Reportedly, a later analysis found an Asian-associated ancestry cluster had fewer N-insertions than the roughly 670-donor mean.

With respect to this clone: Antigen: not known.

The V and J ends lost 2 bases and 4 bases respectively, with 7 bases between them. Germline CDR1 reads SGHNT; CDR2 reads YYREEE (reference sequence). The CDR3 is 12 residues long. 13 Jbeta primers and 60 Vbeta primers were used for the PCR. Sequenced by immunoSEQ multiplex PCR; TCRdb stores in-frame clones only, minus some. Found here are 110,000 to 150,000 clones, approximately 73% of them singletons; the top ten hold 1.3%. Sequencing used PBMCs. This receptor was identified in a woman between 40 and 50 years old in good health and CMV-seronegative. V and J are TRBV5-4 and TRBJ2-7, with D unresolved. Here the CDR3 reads CASSFDIYEQYF. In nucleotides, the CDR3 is TGTGCCAGCAGCTTCGACATTTACGAGCAGTACTTC.